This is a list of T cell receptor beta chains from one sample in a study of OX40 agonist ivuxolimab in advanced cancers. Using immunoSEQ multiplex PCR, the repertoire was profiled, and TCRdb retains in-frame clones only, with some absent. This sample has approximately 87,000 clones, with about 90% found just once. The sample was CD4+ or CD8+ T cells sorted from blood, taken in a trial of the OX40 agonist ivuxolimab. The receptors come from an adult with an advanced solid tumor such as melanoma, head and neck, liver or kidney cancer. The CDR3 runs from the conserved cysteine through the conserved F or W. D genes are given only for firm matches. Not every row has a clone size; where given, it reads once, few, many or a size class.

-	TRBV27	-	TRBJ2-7	CASNPLRPGQHKGEQYF	TGTGCCAGCAACCCACTCCGACCGGGGCAGCACAAGGGCGAGCAGTACTTC
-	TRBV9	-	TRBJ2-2	CASSVGGELFF	TGTGCCAGCAGCGTAGGAGGGGAGCTGTTTTTT
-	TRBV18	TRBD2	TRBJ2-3	CASSPGTSGSSPDTQYF	TGTGCCAGCTCACCCGGGACTAGCGGGAGCTCTCCAGATACGCAGTATTTT
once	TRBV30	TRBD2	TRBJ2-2	CAWGSGVNTGELFF	TGTGCCTGGGGGAGCGGGGTCAACACCGGGGAGCTGTTTTTT
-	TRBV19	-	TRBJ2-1	CASSIAALGHNEQFF	TGTGCCAGTAGTATAGCAGCCTTAGGGCACAATGAGCAGTTCTTC
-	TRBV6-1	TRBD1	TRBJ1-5	CASSSGTGVQPQHF	TGTGCCAGCAGTTCCGGGACAGGGGTCCAGCCCCAGCATTTT
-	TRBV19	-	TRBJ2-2	CASSSQGNTGELFF	TGTGCCAGTAGTTCCCAGGGGAACACCGGGGAGCTGTTTTTT
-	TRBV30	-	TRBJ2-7	CAWSLHRAYEQYF	TGTGCCTGGAGTCTGCACAGGGCGTACGAGCAGTACTTC
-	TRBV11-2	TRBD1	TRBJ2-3	CASSSGTATDTQYF	TGTGCCAGCAGCTCCGGGACAGCCACAGATACGCAGTATTTT
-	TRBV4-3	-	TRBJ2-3	CASSQDRAYTDTQYF	TGCGCCAGCAGCCAAGATAGGGCTTACACAGATACGCAGTATTTT
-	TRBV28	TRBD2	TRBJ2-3	CASSSLGTSSDTQYF	TGTGCCAGCAGTTCACTCGGGACTAGTTCAGATACGCAGTATTTT
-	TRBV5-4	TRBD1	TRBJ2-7	CASSYQTGSYEQYF	TGTGCCAGCAGTTACCAGACAGGGTCCTACGAGCAGTACTTC
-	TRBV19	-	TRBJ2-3	CASSIGGGMGDTQYF	TGTGCCAGTAGTATAGGGGGCGGGATGGGAGATACGCAGTATTTT
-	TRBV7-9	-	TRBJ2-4	CASSVDLAKNIQYF	TGTGCCAGCAGCGTGGACCTAGCCAAAAACATTCAGTACTTC
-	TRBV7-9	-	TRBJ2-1	CASSLGGSTYYNEQFF	TGTGCCAGCAGCTTAGGGGGGTCAACCTACTACAATGAGCAGTTCTTC
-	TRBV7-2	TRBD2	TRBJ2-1	CASSYSGGYNEQFF	TGTGCCAGCAGCTACAGCGGGGGGTACAATGAGCAGTTCTTC
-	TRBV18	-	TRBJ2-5	CASSQGRGLRTQYF	TGTGCCAGCTCACAAGGCAGGGGCCTGAGGACCCAGTACTTC
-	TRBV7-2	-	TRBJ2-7	CASSLSGLGGLEQYF	TGTGCCAGCAGCTTATCGGGGCTAGGGGGTTTAGAGCAGTACTTC
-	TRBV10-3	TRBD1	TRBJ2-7	CAISENPGQGSHEQYF	TGTGCCATCAGTGAGAACCCGGGACAGGGCTCCCACGAGCAGTACTTC
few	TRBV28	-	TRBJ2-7	CASSLTRVLIVYEQYF	TGTGCCAGCAGTTTAACAAGGGTGTTAATCGTTTACGAGCAGTACTTC
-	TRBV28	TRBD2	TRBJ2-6	CASSPPGLAGTSGANVLTF	TGTGCCAGCAGTCCCCCTGGGCTAGCGGGAACCTCTGGGGCCAACGTCCTGACTTTC
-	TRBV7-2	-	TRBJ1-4	CASSPVVGDNEKLFF	TGTGCCAGCAGCCCTGTCGTGGGCGACAATGAAAAACTGTTTTTT
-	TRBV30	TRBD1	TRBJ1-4	CAWSGDRGDEKLFF	TGTGCCTGGAGCGGCGACAGGGGGGACGAAAAACTGTTTTTT
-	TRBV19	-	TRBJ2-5	CASSMSGGGRVETQYF	TGTGCCAGTAGTATGAGTGGGGGAGGCAGGGTGGAGACCCAGTACTTC
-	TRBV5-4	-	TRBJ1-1	CASSYPPLAEAFF	TGTGCCAGCAGCTACCCCCCCCTAGCTGAAGCTTTCTTT
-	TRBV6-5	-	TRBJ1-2	CASSYSQFTSNYGYTF	TGTGCCAGCAGTTACTCGCAGTTTACGAGTAACTATGGCTACACCTTC
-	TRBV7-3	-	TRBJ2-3	CASSLSGAFSTDTQYF	TGTGCCAGCAGCTTATCGGGAGCCTTCTCCACCGATACGCAGTATTTT
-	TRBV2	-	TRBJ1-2	CAGDHEDYGYTF	TGTGCCGGGGACCACGAGGACTATGGCTACACCTTC
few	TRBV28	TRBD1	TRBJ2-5	CASSLYNTGGRGTQYF	TGTGCCAGCAGTTTATACAACACAGGGGGTCGGGGGACCCAGTACTTC
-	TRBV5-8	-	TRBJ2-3	CASSFTDRSTDTQYF	TGTGCCAGCAGCTTTACGGACAGATCCACAGATACGCAGTATTTT
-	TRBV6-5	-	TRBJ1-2	CASSYSRRVDYGYTF	TGTGCCAGCAGTTACTCGCGCAGGGTTGACTATGGCTACACCTTC
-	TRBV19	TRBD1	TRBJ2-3	CASSIAQGATDTQYF	TGTGCCAGTAGTATAGCTCAGGGGGCGACAGATACGCAGTATTTT
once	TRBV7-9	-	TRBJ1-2	CASSLETATYGYTF	TGTGCCAGCAGCTTAGAAACAGCTACCTATGGCTACACCTTC
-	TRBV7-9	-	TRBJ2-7	CASSPRQSSILYEQYF	TGTGCCAGCAGCCCCCGACAGTCCTCTATACTCTACGAGCAGTACTTC
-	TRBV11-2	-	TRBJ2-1	CASSPYYNEQFF	TGTGCCAGCAGCCCCTACTACAATGAGCAGTTCTTC
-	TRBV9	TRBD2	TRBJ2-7	CASSPGGGSSVFLEQYF	TGTGCCAGCAGCCCCGGGGGGGGGAGCTCCGTTTTTTTAGAGCAGTACTTC
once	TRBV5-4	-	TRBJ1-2	CASSLDWQAGGSGYTF	TGTGCCAGCAGCTTGGATTGGCAGGCCGGAGGGAGTGGCTACACCTTC
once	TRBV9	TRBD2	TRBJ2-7	CASSAAGGSYEQYF	TGTGCCAGCAGCGCAGCGGGAGGGTCCTACGAGCAGTACTTC
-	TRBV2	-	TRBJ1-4	CASSLRQSYSEKLFF	TGTGCCAGCAGTCTCCGACAGTCCTATAGCGAAAAACTGTTTTTT
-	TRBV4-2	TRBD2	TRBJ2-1	CASSQDRVRSGSYNEQFF	TGTGCCAGCAGCCAAGATCGGGTTCGAAGCGGGAGTTACAATGAGCAGTTCTTC
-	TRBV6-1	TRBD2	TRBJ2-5	CASRVLAGGETQYF	TGTGCCAGCAGGGTTCTAGCGGGAGGAGAGACCCAGTACTTC
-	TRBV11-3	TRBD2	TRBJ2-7	CASSFFYSGRAAYEQYF	TGTGCCAGCAGCTTTTTCTATAGCGGGAGGGCCGCCTACGAGCAGTACTTC
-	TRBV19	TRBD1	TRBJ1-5	CASSTGTDSQPQHF	TGTGCCAGTAGTACTGGGACAGATAGTCAGCCCCAGCATTTT
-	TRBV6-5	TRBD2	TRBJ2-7	CATTIASGTYEQYF	TGTGCCACCACAATAGCTAGCGGAACCTACGAGCAGTACTTC
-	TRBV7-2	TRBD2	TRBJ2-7	CASSQGGTSGRREYF	TGTGCCAGCTCACAGGGGGGGACTAGCGGGAGACGGGAGTACTTC
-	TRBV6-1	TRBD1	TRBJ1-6	CASTPTGSYNSPLHF	TGTGCCAGCACCCCGACAGGGTCCTATAATTCACCCCTCCACTTT
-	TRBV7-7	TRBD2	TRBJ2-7	CASSVELRGEQYF	TGTGCTAGCAGCGTCGAATTGCGGGGGGAGCAGTACTTC
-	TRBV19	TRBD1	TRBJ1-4	CASSQEGQPNEKLFF	TGTGCCAGTAGTCAAGAGGGACAGCCTAATGAAAAACTGTTTTTT
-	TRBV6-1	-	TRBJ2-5	CASSEAQGPAETQYF	TGTGCCAGCAGTGAAGCGCAGGGGCCCGCGGAGACCCAGTACTTC
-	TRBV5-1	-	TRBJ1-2	CASSQPGTTLNYGYTF	TGCGCCAGCAGCCAGCCAGGGACAACCCTAAACTATGGCTACACCTTC
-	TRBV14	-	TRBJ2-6	CASSHTRGLPGANVLTF	TGTGCCAGCAGCCACACGAGGGGTTTGCCTGGGGCCAACGTCCTGACTTTC
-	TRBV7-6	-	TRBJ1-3	CASSLGNTIYF	TGTGCCAGCAGCTTAGGAAACACCATATATTTT